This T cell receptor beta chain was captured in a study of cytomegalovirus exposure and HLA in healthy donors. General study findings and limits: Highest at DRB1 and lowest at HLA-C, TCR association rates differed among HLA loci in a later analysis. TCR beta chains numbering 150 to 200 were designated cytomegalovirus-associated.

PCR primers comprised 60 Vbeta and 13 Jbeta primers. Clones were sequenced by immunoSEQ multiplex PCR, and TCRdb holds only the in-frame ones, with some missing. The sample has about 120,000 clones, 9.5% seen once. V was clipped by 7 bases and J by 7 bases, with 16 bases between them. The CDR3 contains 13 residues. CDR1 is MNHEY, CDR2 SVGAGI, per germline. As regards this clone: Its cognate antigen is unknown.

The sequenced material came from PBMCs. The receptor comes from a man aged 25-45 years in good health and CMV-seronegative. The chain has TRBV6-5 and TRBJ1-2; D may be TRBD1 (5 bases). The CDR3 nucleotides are TGTGCCAGCACCCACGGAGGGGCGAGTGGCTACACCTTC. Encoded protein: CASTHGGASGYTF.